This TCR beta chain appears in the sequencing data of a study of PD-1 blockade in classical Hodgkin lymphoma. The trim removed 7 bases at V and 2 bases at J, leaving 7 bases unmatched. The CDR3 totals 15 residues. Looked up from germline, CDR1 is MNHNS and CDR2 is SASEGT. Here immunoSEQ multiplex PCR was the method, and the copy in TCRdb shows in-frame clones only, minus some. The sample lists 90,000 to 100,000 clones; around four fifths were seen once. On this clone itself: The antigen is unknown.

Findings and limits, study-wide: Only CD4+ TCR diversity, not CD8+, had risen significantly by C4D1. Patients were excluded if nivolumab began under 1 year after ASCT (the autologous transplant).

Time point in this sample: cycle 4 day 1 (C4D1), after 5 to 7 weeks of nivolumab. Every patient relapsed after autologous stem cell transplantation, and brentuximab vedotin exposure varied. The sample here was peripheral blood mononuclear cells (PBMCs), taken before the fourth cycle of nivolumab. The receptor's source is a human donor with classical Hodgkin lymphoma. The gene calls are TRBV6-1 and TRBJ1-4; TRBD1 aligns across 7 bases. CDR3 in amino acids: CASNHRGGTNEKLFF. For the CDR3, the DNA is TGTGCCAGCAACCACAGGGGTGGGACTAATGAAAAACTGTTTTTT.